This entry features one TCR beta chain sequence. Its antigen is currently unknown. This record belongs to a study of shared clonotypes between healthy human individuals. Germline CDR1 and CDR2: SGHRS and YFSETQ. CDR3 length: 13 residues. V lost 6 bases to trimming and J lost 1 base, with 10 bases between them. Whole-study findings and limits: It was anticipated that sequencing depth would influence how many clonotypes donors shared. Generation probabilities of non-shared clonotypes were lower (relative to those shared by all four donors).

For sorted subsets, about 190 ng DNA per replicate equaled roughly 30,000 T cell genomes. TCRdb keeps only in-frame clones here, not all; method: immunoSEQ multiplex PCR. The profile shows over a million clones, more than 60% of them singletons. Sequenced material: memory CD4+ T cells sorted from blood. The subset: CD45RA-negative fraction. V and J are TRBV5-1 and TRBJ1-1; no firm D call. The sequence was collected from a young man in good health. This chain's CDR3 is CASTWTGNTEAFF. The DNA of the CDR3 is TGCGCCAGCACCTGGACGGGGAACACTGAAGCTTTCTTT.